Given below is one T cell receptor beta chain in context. TCRdb called the reads again in MiXCR, with one record for every CDR3 protein. Of fewer than 350,000 distinct CDR3 sequences in the sample, more than 9% were seen once. The sample is drawn from a study of T cell repertoires in cytomegalovirus infection. The ends lost 1 base at V and 4 bases at J; junction bases unmatched: 8. The CDR3 covers 17 residues. Germline lookup yields CDR1 GTSNPN and CDR2 SVGIG (reference sequence). This receptor was taken from a human donor in good health (CMV status not recorded). Some clones in this sample may be carry-over from other donors' samples. This rearrangement joins TRBV30 to TRBJ2-3; 13 bases fit TRBD2. Input material: PBMCs. The CDR3 loop reads CAWSAGLAGVRADTQYF. The CDR3 nucleotides read TGTGCCTGGAGTGCCGGACTAGCGGGAGTTCGGGCAGATACGCAGTATTTT.